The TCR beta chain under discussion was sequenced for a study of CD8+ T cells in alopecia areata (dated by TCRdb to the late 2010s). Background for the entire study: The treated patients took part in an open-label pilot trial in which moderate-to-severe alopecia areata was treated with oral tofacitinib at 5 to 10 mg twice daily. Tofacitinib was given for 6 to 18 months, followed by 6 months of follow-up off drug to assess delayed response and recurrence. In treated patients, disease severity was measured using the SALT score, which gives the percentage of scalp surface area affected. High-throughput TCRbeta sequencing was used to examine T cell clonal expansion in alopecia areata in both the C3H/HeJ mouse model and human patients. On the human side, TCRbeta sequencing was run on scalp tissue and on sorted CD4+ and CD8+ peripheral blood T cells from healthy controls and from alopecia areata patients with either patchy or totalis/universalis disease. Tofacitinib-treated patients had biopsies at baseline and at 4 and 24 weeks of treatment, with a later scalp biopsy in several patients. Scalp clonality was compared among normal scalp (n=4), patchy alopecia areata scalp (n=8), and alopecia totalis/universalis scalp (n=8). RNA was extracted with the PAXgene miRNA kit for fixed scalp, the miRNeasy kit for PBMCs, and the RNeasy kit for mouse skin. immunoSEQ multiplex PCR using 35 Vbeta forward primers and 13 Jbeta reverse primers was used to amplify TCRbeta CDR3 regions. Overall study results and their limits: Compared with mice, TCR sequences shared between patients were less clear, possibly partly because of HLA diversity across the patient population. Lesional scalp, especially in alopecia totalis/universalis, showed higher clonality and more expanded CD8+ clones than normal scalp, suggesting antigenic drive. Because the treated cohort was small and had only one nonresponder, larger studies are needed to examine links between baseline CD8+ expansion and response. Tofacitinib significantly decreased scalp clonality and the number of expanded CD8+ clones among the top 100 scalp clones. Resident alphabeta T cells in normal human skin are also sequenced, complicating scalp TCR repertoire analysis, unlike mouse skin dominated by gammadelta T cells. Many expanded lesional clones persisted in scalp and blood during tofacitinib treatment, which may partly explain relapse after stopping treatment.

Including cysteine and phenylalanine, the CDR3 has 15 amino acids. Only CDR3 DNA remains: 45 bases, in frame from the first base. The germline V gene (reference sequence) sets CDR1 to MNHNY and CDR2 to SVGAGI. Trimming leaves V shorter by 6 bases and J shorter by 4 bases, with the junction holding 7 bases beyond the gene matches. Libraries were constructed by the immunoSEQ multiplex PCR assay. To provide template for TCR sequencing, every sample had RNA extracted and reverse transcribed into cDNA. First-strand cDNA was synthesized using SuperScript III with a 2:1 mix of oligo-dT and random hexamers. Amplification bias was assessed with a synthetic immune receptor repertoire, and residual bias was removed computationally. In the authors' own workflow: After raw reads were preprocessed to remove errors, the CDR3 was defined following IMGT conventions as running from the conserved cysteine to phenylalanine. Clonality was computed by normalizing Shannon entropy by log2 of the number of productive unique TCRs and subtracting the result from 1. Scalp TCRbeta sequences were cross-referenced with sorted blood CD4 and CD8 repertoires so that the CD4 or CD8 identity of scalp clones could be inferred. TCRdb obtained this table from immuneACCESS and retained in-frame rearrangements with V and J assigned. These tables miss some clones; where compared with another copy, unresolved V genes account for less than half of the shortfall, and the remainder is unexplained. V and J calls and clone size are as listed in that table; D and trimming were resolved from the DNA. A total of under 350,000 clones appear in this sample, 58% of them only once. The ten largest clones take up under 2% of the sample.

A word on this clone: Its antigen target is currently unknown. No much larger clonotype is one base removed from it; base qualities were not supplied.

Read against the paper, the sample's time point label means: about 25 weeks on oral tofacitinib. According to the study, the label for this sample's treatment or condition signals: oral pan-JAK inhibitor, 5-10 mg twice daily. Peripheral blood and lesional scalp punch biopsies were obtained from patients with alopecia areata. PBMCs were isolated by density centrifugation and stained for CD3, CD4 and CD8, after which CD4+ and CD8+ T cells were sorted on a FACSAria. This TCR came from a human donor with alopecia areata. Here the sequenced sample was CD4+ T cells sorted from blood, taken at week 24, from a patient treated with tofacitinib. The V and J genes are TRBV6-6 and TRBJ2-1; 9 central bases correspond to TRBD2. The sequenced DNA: TGTGCCAGCAGCCTATTAGCGGGGGAGTACAATGAGCAGTTCTTC. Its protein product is CASSLLAGEYNEQFF.